The present T cell receptor (beta chain) was sequenced within a study of T cell responses to AZD1222 COVID-19 vaccine. Points from the study as a whole: Without day 14 samples, only post-peak T cell repertoires were studied. Receipt of two AZD1222 doses was followed by a rise in Spike-specific TCR breadth and depth. Among the donors, most were white British and more were female, and clonal diversity was possibly underestimated.

Germline V gene lookup returns CDR1 MNHEY and CDR2 SMNVEV (reference sequence). V was pared by 0 bases and J by 2 bases, with 16 bases between. The CDR3 is 17 residues long. In the case of this clone: Its antigen is still unknown.

Sequencing was performed with immunoSEQ multiplex PCR; in TCRdb, only in-frame clones are kept and a portion is missing. The data contain around 150,000 clones, about 80% of them singletons. V usage is TRBV27 and J usage is TRBJ1-2; the D is unclear. Sequences were derived from peripheral blood, sampled on day 0 of AZD1222 vaccination. The sequence was obtained from an adult in good health. Here the CDR3 reads CASSLSGPPSGNYGYTF. CDR3 bases: TGTGCCAGCAGTTTATCGGGCCCTCCTTCAGGCAACTATGGCTACACCTTC.